This TCR beta chain was sequenced in a study of T cell repertoires in cytomegalovirus infection. From the reads, TCRdb called clonotypes with MiXCR, one entry per CDR3 protein. This table has 80,000 to 130,000 distinct CDR3 sequences, roughly a quarter appearing once. The sequence was obtained from a human donor in good health (CMV status not recorded). Some clones in this sample may be carry-over from other donors' samples. Specimen: CD8+ T cells from PBMCs.

Written as DNA, the CDR3 is TGTGCCAGCAGCTTAGAGGGCAGCACCGGGGAGCTGTTTTTT. It codes for CASSLEGSTGELFF. The V and J genes are TRBV11-2 and TRBJ2-2; D not certain. The V and J ends lost 0 bases and 4 bases respectively, with 6 bases between them. CDR3 length equals 14 residues. CDR1 is SGHAT, CDR2 FQNNGV, per germline.